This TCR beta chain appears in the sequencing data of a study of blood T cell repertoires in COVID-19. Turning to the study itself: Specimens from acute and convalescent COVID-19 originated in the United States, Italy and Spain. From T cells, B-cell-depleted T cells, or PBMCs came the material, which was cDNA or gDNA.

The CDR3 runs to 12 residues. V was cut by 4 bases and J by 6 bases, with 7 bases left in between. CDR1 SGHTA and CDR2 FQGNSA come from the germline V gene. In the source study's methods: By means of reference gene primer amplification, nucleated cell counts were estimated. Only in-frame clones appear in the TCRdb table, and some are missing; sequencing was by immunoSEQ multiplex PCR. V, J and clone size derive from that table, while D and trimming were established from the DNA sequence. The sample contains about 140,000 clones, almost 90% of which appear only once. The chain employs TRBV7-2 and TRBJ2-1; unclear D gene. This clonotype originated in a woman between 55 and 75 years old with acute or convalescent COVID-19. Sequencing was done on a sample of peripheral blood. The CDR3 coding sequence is TGTGCCAGCAGCTCTAGGCCCAATGAGCAGTTCTTC. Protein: CASSSRPNEQFF.